Each of the 5 T cell receptor beta chains below was sequenced from the same sample in a study of T cell clonotyping in hematopoietic cell transplantation (dated by TCRdb to the early 2020s). The method was the immunoSEQ multiplex PCR assay. The immuneACCESS repertoire file appears here via TCRdb, limited to in-frame rearrangements. These files lack a portion of the clones; in checked studies, under half of the deficit traces to unresolved V genes, and the cause of the others is not known. This sample holds roughly 30,000 clones; around 93% were observed only once. The leading ten clones occupy 2% to 2.5% of the sample. Taken with the paper, the label for time point translates to: recipient sample about 28 days before transplant, after cytoreduction. The sequencing here drew on peripheral blood mononuclear cells, taken before stem cell transplant. These receptors came from a man aged 50-59 years with acute myeloid leukemia. Some clones in this sample may be carry-over from other donors' samples.

The chain couples TRBV30 to TRBJ2-4, with unresolved D. The CDR3 is 12 residues long. CDR1 and CDR2 (germline): GTSNPN, SVGIG (reference sequence). Trimming stripped 2 bases from V and 7 bases from J, with 9 bases between. The CDR3 DNA sequence: TGTGCCTGGAGTAGCCAACGCAACATTCAGTACTTC. Translated: CAWSSQRNIQYF. Together with reference TRBV30 and TRBJ2-4, the CDR3 gives the full variable domain: SQTIHQWPATLVQPVGSPLSLECTVEGTSNPNLYWYRQAAGRGLQLLFYSVGIGQISSEVPQNLSASRPQDRQFILSSKKLLLSDSGFYLCAWSSQRNIQYFGAGTRLSVL.

V and J are TRBV28 and TRBJ2-7; 11 positions match TRBD1. V lost 6 bases, J lost 3 bases, and 4 bases stayed unmatched. CDR1 is MDHEN and CDR2 is SYDVKM in the germline V gene. The CDR3 sequence is 14 residues long. CDR3 sequence reads: CASRRGTGGYEQYF. The CDR3 bases are TGTGCCAGCAGGAGAGGGACAGGGGGCTACGAGCAGTACTTC.

This chain connects TRBV5-1 to TRBJ2-3, with D perhaps being TRBD1 or TRBD2 (6 bases each). The CDR3 extends over 12 amino acids. Germline assignment: CDR1 SGHRS and CDR2 YFSETQ. With 5 bases removed from V and 4 bases from J, the gap between germline ends came to 8 bases. The CDR3 here is CASSRGADTQYF. The CDR3 nucleotides read TGCGCCAGCAGTAGGGGGGCAGATACGCAGTATTTT.

V usage is TRBV6-6 and J usage is TRBJ2-7; 11 nucleotides agree with TRBD2. V was pared by 5 bases and J by 5 bases, with 11 bases of the junction left unmatched. Germline CDR1 and CDR2: MNHNY and SVGAGI (reference sequence). This CDR3 has 16 amino acids. As DNA, the CDR3 is TGTGCCAGCAGTGCCGGGACTAGCGGTGTGGGAGACGAGCAGTACTTC. Encoded protein: CASSAGTSGVGDEQYF.

The chain carries TRBV19 and TRBJ2-7; 8 bases are shared with TRBD1. J gave up 0 bases and V 4 bases, and 5 bases lay outside the gene matches. The CDR3 extends over 15 amino acids. Germline CDR1 is LNHDA and CDR2 is SQIVND (reference sequence). CDR3 loop: CASSTTGASSYEQYF. The CDR3, as DNA: TGTGCCAGTAGTACGACAGGGGCGAGCTCCTACGAGCAGTACTTC.